Listed here is a single TCR beta chain. Its antigen is currently unknown. Sequencing was performed with immunoSEQ multiplex PCR; in TCRdb, only in-frame clones are kept and a portion is missing. The table has more than 85,000 clones, approximately 81% seen once. These data belong to a study of T cell responses to AZD1222 COVID-19 vaccine. About the research overall: Second-dose intervals of approximately 4 or approximately 12 weeks were pooled. Regarding the study as a whole: The reported proportion of spike-specific TCRs targeting unmutated variant regions was nearly half. There were repertoire samples only from the period after the peak T cell response. Clonal diversity may have been underestimated in mostly white British donors.

Looked up from germline, CDR1 is MNHEY and CDR2 is SVGAGI. V dropped 6 bases and J dropped 2 bases, with 11 bases sitting between them. The CDR3 sequence is 13 residues long. The sequence was collected from an adult in good health. This chain uses TRBV6-5 with TRBJ2-7, with TRBD2 as a possible D gene (6 bases). Here the sequenced sample was peripheral blood, taken on day 0 of AZD1222 vaccination. The CDR3 spells CASSWDSTYEQYF. CDR3 bases: TGTGCCAGCAGCTGGGACTCCACCTACGAGCAGTACTTC.